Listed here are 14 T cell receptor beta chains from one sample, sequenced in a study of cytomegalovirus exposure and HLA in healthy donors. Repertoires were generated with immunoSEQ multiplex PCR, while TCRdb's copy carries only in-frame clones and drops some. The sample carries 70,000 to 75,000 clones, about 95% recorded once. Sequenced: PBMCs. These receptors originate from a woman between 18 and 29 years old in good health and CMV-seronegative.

The CDR3 spells CASSLGGRAWEQFF. CDR3 DNA: TGTGCCAGCAGCTTGGGCGGGAGGGCCTGGGAGCAGTTCTTC. The rearrangement joins TRBV7-9 to TRBJ2-1, with TRBD2 matching 9 bases. CDR1 and CDR2 from the germline V gene are SEHNR and FQNEAQ (reference sequence). Unmatched junction bases numbered 7, after V lost 3 bases and J lost 10 bases. The CDR3 loop spans 14 amino acids.

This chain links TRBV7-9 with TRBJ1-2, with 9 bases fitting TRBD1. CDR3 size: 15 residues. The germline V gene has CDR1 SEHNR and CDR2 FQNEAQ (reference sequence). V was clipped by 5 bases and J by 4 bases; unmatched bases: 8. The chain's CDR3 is CASSPRDRVVYGYTF. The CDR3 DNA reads TGTGCCAGCAGCCCCAGGGACAGGGTTGTCTATGGCTACACCTTC.

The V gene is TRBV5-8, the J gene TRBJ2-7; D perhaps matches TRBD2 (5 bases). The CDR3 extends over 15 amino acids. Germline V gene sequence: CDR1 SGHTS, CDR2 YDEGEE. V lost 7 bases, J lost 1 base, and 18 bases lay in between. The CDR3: CASRTTLGLSYEQYF. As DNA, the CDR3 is TGTGCCAGCCGCACGACTCTCGGACTGTCCTACGAGCAGTACTTC.

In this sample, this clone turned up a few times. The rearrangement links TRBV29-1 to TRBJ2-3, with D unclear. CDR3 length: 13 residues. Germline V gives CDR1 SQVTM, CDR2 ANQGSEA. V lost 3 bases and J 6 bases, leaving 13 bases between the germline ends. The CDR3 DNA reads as TGCAGCGTTGATGTAGTATCGATTGATACGCAGTATTTT. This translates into CSVDVVSIDTQYF.

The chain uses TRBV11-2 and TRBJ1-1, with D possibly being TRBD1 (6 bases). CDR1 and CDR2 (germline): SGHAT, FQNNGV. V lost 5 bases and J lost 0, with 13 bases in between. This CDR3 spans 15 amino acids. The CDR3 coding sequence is TGTGCCAGCAGCAACAGGGAGGGCATGAACACTGAAGCTTTCTTT. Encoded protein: CASSNREGMNTEAFF.

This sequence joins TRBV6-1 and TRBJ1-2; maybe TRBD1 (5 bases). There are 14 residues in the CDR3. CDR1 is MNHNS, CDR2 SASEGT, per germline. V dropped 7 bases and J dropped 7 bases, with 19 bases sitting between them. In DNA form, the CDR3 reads TGTGCCAGCACTAAACGTCCAGGGTTTTTTGGCTACACCTTC. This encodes CASTKRPGFFGYTF.

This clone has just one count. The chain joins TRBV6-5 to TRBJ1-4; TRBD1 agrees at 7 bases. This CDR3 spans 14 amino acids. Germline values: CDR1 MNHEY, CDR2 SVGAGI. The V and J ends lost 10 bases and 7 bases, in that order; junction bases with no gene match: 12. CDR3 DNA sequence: TGTGCCACCCGACAGGGCCTAAGGAGTGAAAAACTGTTTTTT. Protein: CATRQGLRSEKLFF.

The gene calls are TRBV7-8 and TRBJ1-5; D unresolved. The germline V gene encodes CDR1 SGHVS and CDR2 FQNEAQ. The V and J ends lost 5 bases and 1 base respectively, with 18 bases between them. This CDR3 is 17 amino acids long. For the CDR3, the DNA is TGTGCCAGCAGCCCAGCGGCGCTTTGGGCAAGCAATCAGCCCCAGCATTTT. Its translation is CASSPAALWASNQPQHF.

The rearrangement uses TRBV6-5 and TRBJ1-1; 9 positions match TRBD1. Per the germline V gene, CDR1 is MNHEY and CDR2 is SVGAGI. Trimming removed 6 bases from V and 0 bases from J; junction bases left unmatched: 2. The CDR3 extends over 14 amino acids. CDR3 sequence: CASRGTGMNTEAFF. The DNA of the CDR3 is TGTGCCAGCAGGGGGACAGGGATGAACACTGAAGCTTTCTTT.

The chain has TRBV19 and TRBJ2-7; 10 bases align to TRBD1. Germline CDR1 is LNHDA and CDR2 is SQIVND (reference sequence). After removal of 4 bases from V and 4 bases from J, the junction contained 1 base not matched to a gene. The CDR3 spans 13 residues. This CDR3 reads CASSTGQGYEQYF. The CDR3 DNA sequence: TGTGCCAGTAGTACGGGACAGGGGTACGAGCAGTACTTC.

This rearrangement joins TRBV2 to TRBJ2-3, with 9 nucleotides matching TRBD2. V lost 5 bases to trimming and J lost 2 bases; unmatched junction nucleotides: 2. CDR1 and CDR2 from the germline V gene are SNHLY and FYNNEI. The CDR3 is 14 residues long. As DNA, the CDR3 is TGTGCCAGCAGTTTAGCGGGGGCCACAGATACGCAGTATTTT. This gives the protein CASSLAGATDTQYF.

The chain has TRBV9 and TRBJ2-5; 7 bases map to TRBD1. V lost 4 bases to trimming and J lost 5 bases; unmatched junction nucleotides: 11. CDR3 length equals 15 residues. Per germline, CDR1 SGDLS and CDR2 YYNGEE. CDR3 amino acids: CASSTSTGYGETQYF. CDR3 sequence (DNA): TGTGCCAGCAGCACCTCGACAGGGTATGGCGAGACCCAGTACTTC. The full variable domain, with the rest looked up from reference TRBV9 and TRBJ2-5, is DSGVTQTPKHLITATGQRVTLRCSPRSGDLSVYWYQQSLDQGLQFLIQYYNGEERAKGNILERFSAQQFPDLHSELNLSSLELGDSALYFCASSTSTGYGETQYFGPGTRLLVL.

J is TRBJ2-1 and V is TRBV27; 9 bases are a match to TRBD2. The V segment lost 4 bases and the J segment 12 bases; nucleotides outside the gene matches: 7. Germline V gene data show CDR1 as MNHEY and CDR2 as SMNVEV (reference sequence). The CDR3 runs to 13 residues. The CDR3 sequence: CASSSGTSRRQFF. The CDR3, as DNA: TGTGCCAGCAGTTCGGGGACTAGCAGACGGCAGTTCTTC.

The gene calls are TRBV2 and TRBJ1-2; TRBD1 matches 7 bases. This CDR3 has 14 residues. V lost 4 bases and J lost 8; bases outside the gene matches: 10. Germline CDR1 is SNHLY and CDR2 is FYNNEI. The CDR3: CASSGRTGAGGYTF. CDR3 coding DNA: TGTGCCAGCAGTGGACGAACAGGGGCGGGAGGCTACACCTTC.